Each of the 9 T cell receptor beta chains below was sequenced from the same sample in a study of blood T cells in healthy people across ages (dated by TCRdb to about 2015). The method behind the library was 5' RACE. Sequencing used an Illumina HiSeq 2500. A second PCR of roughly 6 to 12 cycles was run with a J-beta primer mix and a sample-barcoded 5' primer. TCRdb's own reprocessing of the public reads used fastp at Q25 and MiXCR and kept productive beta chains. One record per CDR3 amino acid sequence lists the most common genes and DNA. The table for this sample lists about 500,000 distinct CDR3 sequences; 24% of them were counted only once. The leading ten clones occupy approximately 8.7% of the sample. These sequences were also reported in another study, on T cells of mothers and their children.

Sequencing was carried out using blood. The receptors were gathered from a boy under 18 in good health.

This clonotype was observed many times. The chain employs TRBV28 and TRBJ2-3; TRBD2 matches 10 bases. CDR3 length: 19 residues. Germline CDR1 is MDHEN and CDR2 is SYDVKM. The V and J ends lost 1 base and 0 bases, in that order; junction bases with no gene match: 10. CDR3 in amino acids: CASSLYSGGPIESTDTQYF. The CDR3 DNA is TGTGCCAGCAGTTTATATAGCGGGGGGCCTATAGAAAGCACAGATACGCAGTATTTT.

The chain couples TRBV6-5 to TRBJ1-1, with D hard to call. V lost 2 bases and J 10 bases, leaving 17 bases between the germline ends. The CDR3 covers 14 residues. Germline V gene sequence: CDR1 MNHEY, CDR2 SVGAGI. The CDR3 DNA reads TGTGCCAGCAGTTACGGATCGCAAGGCGGTGGAGCTTTCTTT. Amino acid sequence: CASSYGSQGGGAFF.

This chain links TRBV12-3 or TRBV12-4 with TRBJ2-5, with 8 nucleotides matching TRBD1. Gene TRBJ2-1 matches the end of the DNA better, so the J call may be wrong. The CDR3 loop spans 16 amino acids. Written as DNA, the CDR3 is TGTGCCAGCAGTCAATTCAGGGGGCGCGGATACAATGAGCAGTTCTTC. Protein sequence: CASSQFRGRGYNEQFF.

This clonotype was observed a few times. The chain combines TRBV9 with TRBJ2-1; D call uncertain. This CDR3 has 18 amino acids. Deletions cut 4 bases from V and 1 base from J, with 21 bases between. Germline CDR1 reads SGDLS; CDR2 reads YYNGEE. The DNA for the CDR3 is TGTGCCAGCAGCCACCCCCGCGAGCAAGGTGGTTCCTACAATGAGCAGTTCTTC. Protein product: CASSHPREQGGSYNEQFF.

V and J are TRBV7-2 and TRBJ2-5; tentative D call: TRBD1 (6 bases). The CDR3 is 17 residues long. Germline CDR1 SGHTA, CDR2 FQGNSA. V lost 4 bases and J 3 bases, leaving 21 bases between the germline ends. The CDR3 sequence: CASSSRLVQGSEETQYF. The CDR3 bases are TGTGCCAGCAGCTCCCGACTGGTACAGGGCTCGGAAGAGACCCAGTACTTC.

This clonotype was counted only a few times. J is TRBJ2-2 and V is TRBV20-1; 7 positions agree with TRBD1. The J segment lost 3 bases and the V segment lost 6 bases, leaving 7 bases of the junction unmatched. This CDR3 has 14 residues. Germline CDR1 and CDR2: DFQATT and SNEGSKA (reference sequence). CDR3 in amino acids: CSAEQGRYTGELFF. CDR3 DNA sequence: TGCAGTGCAGAACAGGGGCGTTACACCGGGGAGCTGTTTTTT.

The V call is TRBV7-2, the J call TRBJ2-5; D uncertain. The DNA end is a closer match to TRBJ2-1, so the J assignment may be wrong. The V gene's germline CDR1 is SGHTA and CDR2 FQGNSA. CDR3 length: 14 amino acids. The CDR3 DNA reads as TGTGCCAGCAGCCTGGACCGATATAACAATGAGCAGTTCTTC. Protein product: CASSLDRYNNEQFF.

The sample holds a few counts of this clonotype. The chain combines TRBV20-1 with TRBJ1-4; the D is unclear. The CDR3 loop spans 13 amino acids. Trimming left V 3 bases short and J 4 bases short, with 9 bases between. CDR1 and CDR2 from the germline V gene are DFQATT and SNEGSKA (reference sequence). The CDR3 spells CSASNGDNEKLFF. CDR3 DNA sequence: TGCAGTGCTAGCAACGGGGATAATGAAAAACTGTTTTTT.

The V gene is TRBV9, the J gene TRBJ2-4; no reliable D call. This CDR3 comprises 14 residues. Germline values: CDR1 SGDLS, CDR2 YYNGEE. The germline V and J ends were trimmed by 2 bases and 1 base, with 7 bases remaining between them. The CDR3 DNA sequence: TGTGCCAGCAGCGTTTATGTTGCCAAAAACATTCAGTACTTC. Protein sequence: CASSVYVAKNIQYF.